Each of the 18 T cell receptor beta chains below was sequenced from the same sample in a study of CD8+ T cells in alopecia areata. Following RNA extraction, reverse transcription yielded cDNA that acted as the sequencing template. TCRdb keeps only in-frame clones here, not all; method: immunoSEQ multiplex PCR. The sample lists 130,000 or so clones, around 48% occurring once. Sequencing was done on a sample of NKG2D-low CD8+ T cells sorted from blood. Receptor source: a human donor with alopecia areata.

In this sample, this clone turned up a few times. The chain uses TRBV28 and TRBJ2-7; tentatively, D is TRBD1 (5 bases). Germline V gives CDR1 MDHEN, CDR2 SYDVKM. The germline V and J ends were trimmed by 6 bases and 6 bases, with 12 bases remaining between them. This CDR3 comprises 12 residues. For the CDR3, the DNA is TGTGCCAGCAGCACGACAGCCTCCGAGCAGTACTTC. It codes for CASSTTASEQYF.

CDR3 region: CASSVDRGQDTQYF. In nucleotides, the CDR3 is TGTGCCAGCAGTGTGGACAGGGGGCAAGATACGCAGTATTTT. V and J are TRBV25-1 and TRBJ2-3; TRBD1 matches 11 bases. There are 14 residues in the CDR3. Germline lookup yields CDR1 MGHDK and CDR2 SYGVNS. V trimming: 4 bases; J trimming: 5 bases; junction bases outside the gene matches: 2.

This clone has only one observation. The CDR3 here is CSTQREAYNEQFF. The CDR3 bases are TGCAGCACTCAGCGGGAGGCCTACAATGAGCAGTTCTTC. This sequence joins TRBV29-1 and TRBJ2-1; 9 nucleotides line up with TRBD2. The V gene's germline CDR1 is SQVTM and CDR2 ANQGSEA. The CDR3 covers 13 residues. The J segment lost 2 bases and the V segment lost 8 bases, leaving 4 bases of the junction unmatched.

The chain uses TRBV2 and TRBJ2-7; D is perhaps TRBD2 (6 bases). Looked up from germline, CDR1 is SNHLY and CDR2 is FYNNEI. Trimming removed 5 bases from V and 3 bases from J, with 14 bases in between. The CDR3 is made up of 14 amino acids. The CDR3 protein is CASSLRESSYEQYF. In DNA form, the CDR3 reads TGTGCCAGCAGTCTCCGGGAGAGCAGCTACGAGCAGTACTTC. The variable domain in full, completed from reference TRBV2 and TRBJ2-7, reads EPEVTQTPSHQVTQMGQEVILRCVPISNHLYFYWYRQILGQKVEFLVSFYNNEISEKSEIFDDQFSVERPDGSNFTLKIRSTKLEDSAMYFCASSLRESSYEQYFGPGTRLTVT.

In its sample, this clone was seen a few times. The chain carries TRBV29-1 and TRBJ2-1, with a tentative D call TRBD1 (5 bases). The CDR3 has 12 amino acids. The germline V gene encodes CDR1 SQVTM and CDR2 ANQGSEA. With 3 bases removed from V and 6 bases from J, the gap between germline ends came to 9 bases. Here the CDR3 reads CSVDQGSNEQFF. CDR3 DNA: TGCAGCGTTGACCAGGGAAGCAATGAGCAGTTCTTC.

This clone was seen a few times. V gene TRBV29-1 combines with J gene TRBJ2-5, with 8 bases that match TRBD1. CDR3 length equals 13 residues. V shed 3 bases and J 4 bases; nucleotides not matched to a gene: 4. Germline CDR1 is SQVTM and CDR2 is ANQGSEA. The CDR3 loop is CSVDGQGGETQYF. CDR3 coding DNA: TGCAGCGTTGACGGACAGGGTGGAGAGACCCAGTACTTC.

The table lists this clone with a few counts. At one boundary the junction diverges from the germline segment, which might be a read error. CDR3 nucleotides: TGCAGCGTAGAAGCCCCTCTGGGACAGGGGACCTACGAGCAGTACTTC. Protein product: CSVEAPLGQGTYEQYF. The chain has TRBV29-1 and TRBJ2-7, with 10 nucleotides matching TRBD1. The germline V gene encodes CDR1 SQVTM and CDR2 ANQGSEA. CDR3 length: 16 amino acids.

The gene calls are TRBV29-1 and TRBJ2-1, with 8 nucleotides matching TRBD1. There are 15 residues in the CDR3. Germline lookup yields CDR1 SQVTM and CDR2 ANQGSEA. With 0 bases clipped from V and 10 bases from J, the junction kept 11 bases outside the gene matches. The CDR3 reads CSVEDLGNRGDEQFF. The CDR3 bases are TGCAGCGTTGAAGATCTAGGGAACAGGGGGGACGAGCAGTTCTTC.

This clone was seen a handful of times. This rearrangement joins TRBV23-1 to TRBJ1-1, with D unresolved. TRBV23-1 is placed among ORFs of uncertain function. Trimming shortened V by 4 bases and J by 8 bases, and 5 bases separated the two germline ends. This CDR3 spans 10 amino acids. The CDR3 region is CASSPREAFF. For the CDR3, the DNA is TGCGCCAGCAGTCCGCGGGAAGCTTTCTTT.

The count of this clone is one. V gene TRBV27 combines with J gene TRBJ2-1; D unresolved. The germline V gene has CDR1 MNHEY and CDR2 SMNVEV (reference sequence). With 3 bases removed from V and 9 bases from J, the gap between germline ends came to 9 bases. The CDR3 totals 12 residues. CDR3 sequence reads: CASSLRASEQFF. The CDR3 DNA sequence: TGTGCCAGCAGTTTGCGAGCTAGTGAGCAGTTCTTC.

The CDR3 nucleotides are TGTGCCAGCCCGGAAGGGGACAGTGGTGGCTACACCTTC. Translated, it gives CASPEGDSGGYTF. The chain links TRBV2 to TRBJ1-2, with 7 bases lining up with TRBD1. The CDR3 consists of 13 residues. Unmatched junction bases numbered 10, after V lost 8 bases and J lost 7 bases. The germline gives CDR1 SNHLY, CDR2 FYNNEI.

This clone was observed a few times. The chain links TRBV29-1 to TRBJ2-7, with D perhaps TRBD1 or TRBD2 (5 bases each). V lost 5 bases and J 3 bases, leaving 11 bases between the germline ends. Germline CDR1 reads SQVTM; CDR2 reads ANQGSEA. The CDR3 is made up of 12 amino acids. The CDR3 loop is CSVSGPLYEQYF. The CDR3 DNA reads TGCAGCGTTTCGGGACCCCTCTACGAGCAGTACTTC.

This chain joins TRBV2 and TRBJ2-7; D gene ambiguous. Germline V gene sequence: CDR1 SNHLY, CDR2 FYNNEI. V gave up 8 bases and J gave up 6 bases, with 14 bases separating them. The CDR3 contains 12 residues. The CDR3 spells CASHSDPPEQYF. The CDR3 DNA follows: TGTGCCAGCCACTCGGATCCCCCCGAGCAGTACTTC.

This sequence joins TRBV29-1 and TRBJ2-1; TRBD2 matches 7 bases. J was trimmed by 5 bases and V by 0 bases; bases with no gene match: 10. Germline CDR1 reads SQVTM; CDR2 reads ANQGSEA. CDR3 length: 16 amino acids. For the CDR3, the DNA is TGCAGCGTTGAAGATCGGATGGGAGGGCCGGACAATGAGCAGTTCTTC. Translating gives CSVEDRMGGPDNEQFF.

The V call is TRBV29-1, the J call TRBJ2-1; 11 bases agree with TRBD2. Germline V gene lookup returns CDR1 SQVTM and CDR2 ANQGSEA. The CDR3 has 15 residues. V gave up 1 base and J gave up 8 bases; unmatched junction bases: 7. CDR3 bases: TGCAGCGTTGAAGTAGCGGGAGGGCCTCTCGATGAGCAGTTCTTC. Residues: CSVEVAGGPLDEQFF.

The chain combines TRBV5-6 with TRBJ2-7, with a tentative D call TRBD2 (5 bases). Germline loops: CDR1 SGHDT, CDR2 YYEEEE. The CDR3 is 13 residues long. The ends were cut back, 3 bases at V and 0 bases at J, with 7 bases in the middle. In DNA, the CDR3 is TGTGCCAGCAGCTACGGACTCTCCTACGAGCAGTACTTC. It translates to CASSYGLSYEQYF.

This clone was picked up one time. This chain links TRBV27 with TRBJ2-7; TRBD2 matches 10 bases. In germline, CDR1 is MNHEY, CDR2 SMNVEV (reference sequence). The CDR3 is made up of 14 amino acids. Losses at the gene ends were 4 bases for V and 3 bases for J; bases not matched to a gene: 3. CDR3 residues: CASSSASGSYEQYF. The CDR3 DNA sequence: TGTGCCAGCAGTTCGGCTAGCGGGAGCTACGAGCAGTACTTC.

The V call is TRBV29-1, the J call TRBJ2-5, with 7 nucleotides matching TRBD1. The germline CDR1 and CDR2 sequences are SQVTM and ANQGSEA. V was clipped by 1 base and J by 3 bases; unmatched bases: 8. CDR3 length equals 15 residues. The CDR3 region has the DNA TGCAGCGTTGAAGTCCGCCGGACAGGAGAAGAGACCCAGTACTTC. Translation: CSVEVRRTGEETQYF.